A single sample gave rise to the 5 T cell receptor beta chains below, sequenced in a study of vaccination effects on CD4 cells after COVID-19. The antigens for these receptors are not known. ViraFEST expansion of antigen-specific CD4+ T cells with viral peptide pools preceded sequencing. At the end of approximately 10 days of culture, CD4+ T cells were isolated. Only in-frame clones appear in the TCRdb table, and some are missing; sequencing was by immunoSEQ multiplex PCR. The table shows tens of thousands of clones, with roughly 74% occurring only once. The material sequenced was CD4+ T cells from PBMCs cultured with HCoV-229E spike peptides, taken before COVID-19 vaccination. The receptors derive from a human donor who received a COVID-19 vaccine.

The chain has TRBV7-2 and TRBJ2-5; D might be TRBD2 (5 bases). Germline-derived CDR1 and CDR2 are SGHTA and FQGNSA. This CDR3 is 15 amino acids long. The V gene lost 5 bases and the J gene lost 2 bases, with 15 bases spanning the gap. DNA of the CDR3: TGTGCCAGCAGCCTAAGACCCCGAGGGCAAGAGACCCAGTACTTC. Translation: CASSLRPRGQETQYF.

This chain's CDR3 is CASTSGKGTQYF. As DNA, the CDR3 is TGTGCCAGCACCTCCGGTAAAGGGACGCAGTATTTT. The chain couples TRBV6-5 to TRBJ2-3; no reliable D call. Germline CDR1 and CDR2: MNHEY and SVGAGI. With 7 bases removed from V and 9 bases from J, the gap between germline ends came to 14 bases. This CDR3 comprises 12 residues.

The chain links TRBV6-5 to TRBJ1-2, with TRBD1 identical over 8 bases. The ends lost 6 bases at V and 7 bases at J; junction bases unmatched: 10. CDR1 MNHEY and CDR2 SVGAGI come from the germline V gene. The CDR3 has 14 residues. The CDR3 region is CASRRGQGIVGYTF. The CDR3, as DNA: TGTGCCAGCAGAAGAGGACAGGGAATCGTTGGCTACACCTTC.

The V call is TRBV25-1, the J call TRBJ2-3; D is possibly TRBD2 (6 bases). This CDR3 is 15 amino acids long. CDR1 is MGHDK and CDR2 is SYGVNS in the germline V gene. V was shortened by 2 bases and J by 9 bases, with 18 bases between the two germline ends. CDR3 region: CASSELGTRGFTQYF. CDR3 nucleotides: TGTGCCAGCAGTGAACTTGGGACCCGGGGGTTCACGCAGTATTTT.

The CDR3 here is CASSPSVGPQHF. As DNA, the CDR3 is TGTGCCAGCAGCCCCTCCGTGGGGCCCCAGCATTTT. This chain uses TRBV7-2 with TRBJ1-5; D unclear. This CDR3 region has 12 residues. Germline CDR1 SGHTA, CDR2 FQGNSA. V was trimmed by 5 bases and J by 9 bases, leaving 11 bases between them.